This record looks at one T cell receptor (beta chain) sequence and its context. What it recognizes is unknown. Per the germline V gene, CDR1 is MDHEN and CDR2 is SYDVKM. The CDR3 loop spans 13 amino acids. Trimming stripped 4 bases from V and 3 bases from J, with 10 bases between. This entry is derived from a study of T cell responses to AZD1222 COVID-19 vaccine. Study findings and constraints: Recipients of AZD1222 seropositive at baseline numbered only 6 or 7. Only after the peak T cell response were repertoires sampled. Unmutated regions of variants are reportedly targeted by nearly half of spike-specific TCRs. Spike-spanning, vaccine-associated CD4 TCRs were dominant at 160-218 and 743-854.

TCRdb keeps only in-frame clones here, not all; method: immunoSEQ multiplex PCR. Of some 120,000 clones in the sample, 75% to 90% are singletons; the top ten hold less than 6.5%. This chain links TRBV28 with TRBJ2-7; D ambiguous. Here the sequenced sample was peripheral blood, taken on day 0 of AZD1222 vaccination. The sequence derives from an adult in good health. The CDR3 region is CASSSTPNYEQYF. CDR3 nucleotides: TGTGCCAGCAGTTCGACCCCCAACTACGAGCAGTACTTC.